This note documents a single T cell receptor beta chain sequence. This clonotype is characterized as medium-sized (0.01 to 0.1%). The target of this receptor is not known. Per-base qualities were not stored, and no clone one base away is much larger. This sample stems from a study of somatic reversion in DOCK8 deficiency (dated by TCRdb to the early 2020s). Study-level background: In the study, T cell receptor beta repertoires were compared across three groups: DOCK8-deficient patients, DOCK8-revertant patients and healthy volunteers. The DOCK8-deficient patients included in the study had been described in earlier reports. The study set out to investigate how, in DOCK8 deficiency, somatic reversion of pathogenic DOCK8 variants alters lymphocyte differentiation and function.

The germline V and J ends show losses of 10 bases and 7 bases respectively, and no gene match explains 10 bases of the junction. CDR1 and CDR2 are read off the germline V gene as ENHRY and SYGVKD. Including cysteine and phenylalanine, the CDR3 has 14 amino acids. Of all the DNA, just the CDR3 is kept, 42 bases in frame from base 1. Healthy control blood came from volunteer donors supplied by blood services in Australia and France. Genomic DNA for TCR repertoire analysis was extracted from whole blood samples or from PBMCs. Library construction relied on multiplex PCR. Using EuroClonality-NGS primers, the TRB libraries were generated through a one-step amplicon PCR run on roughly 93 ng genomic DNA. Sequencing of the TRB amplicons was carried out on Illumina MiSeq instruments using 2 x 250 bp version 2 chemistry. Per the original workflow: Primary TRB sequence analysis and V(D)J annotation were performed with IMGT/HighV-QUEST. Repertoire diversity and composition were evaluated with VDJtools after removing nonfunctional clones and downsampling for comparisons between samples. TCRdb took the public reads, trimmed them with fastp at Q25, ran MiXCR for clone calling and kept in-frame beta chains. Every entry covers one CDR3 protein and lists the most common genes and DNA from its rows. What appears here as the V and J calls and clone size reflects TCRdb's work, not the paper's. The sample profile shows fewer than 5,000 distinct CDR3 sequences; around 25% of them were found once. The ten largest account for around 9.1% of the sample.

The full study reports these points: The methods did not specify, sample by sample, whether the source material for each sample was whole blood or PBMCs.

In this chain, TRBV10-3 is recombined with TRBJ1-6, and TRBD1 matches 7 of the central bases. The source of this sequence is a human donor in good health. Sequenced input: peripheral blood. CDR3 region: CATSEQQGNSPLHF. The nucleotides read TGTGCCACCTCAGAGCAACAGGGGAATTCACCCCTCCACTTT.